This T cell receptor (beta chain) was retrieved from a study of blood T cell repertoires in COVID-19. Study as a whole: Sites across the United States, Italy and Spain contributed samples from acute and convalescent COVID-19. In each case, the material was cDNA or gDNA derived from T cells, B-cell-depleted T cells, or PBMCs.

The CDR3 runs to 12 residues. Germline V gene data show CDR1 as ENHRY and CDR2 as SYGVKD. V lost 9 bases and J lost 3, with 9 bases in between. In the source study's methods: The assay estimated nucleated cells by amplifying reference gene primers. Measured with immunoSEQ multiplex PCR; TCRdb has only the in-frame clones, and not every one. That table is the source of V, J and clone size, and D and trimming were worked out from the DNA. There are roughly 140,000 clones in the sample; approximately 88% occur only once, and 1.5% to 2% lies in the top ten. The sequenced sample was peripheral blood. This clonotype was obtained from a man between 70 and 80 years old with acute or convalescent COVID-19. The rearrangement uses TRBV10-3 and TRBJ1-5, with D possibly being TRBD1 (6 bases). For the CDR3, the DNA is TGTGCCATTCAGGGGCCCAATCAGCCCCAGCATTTT. This encodes CAIQGPNQPQHF.